Given below is one TCR beta chain in context. Participants were aged about 18 to 100 years, lived in 24 US areas, and enrolled virtually. Donors in Cohort 3 counted as recovered after two negative PCRs, clearance, or symptom resolution. The CDR3 has 14 amino acids. Trimming took 3 bases from V and 6 from J, leaving 11 bases between them. Per germline, CDR1 MNHEY and CDR2 SMNVEV (reference sequence). The sample belongs to a study of blood T cell repertoires in COVID-19. Overall study: Collection of acute and convalescent COVID-19 samples took place in the United States, Italy and Spain. Sources were T cells, B-cell-depleted T cells, or PBMCs; the material itself was cDNA or gDNA.

The data were produced by immunoSEQ multiplex PCR, yet TCRdb's version contains in-frame clones alone and is incomplete. The sample lists 370,000 or so clones, over 75% occurring once. This TCR derives from a man between 25 and 39 years old who had recovered from COVID-19. The sequencing sample was made of PBMCs or T cells enriched from blood (not recorded which). The chain has TRBV27 and TRBJ2-2, with a weak D call TRBD1 (6 bases). The CDR3 loop reads CASSFYQGSGELFF. The DNA for the CDR3 is TGTGCCAGCAGTTTTTATCAGGGGTCCGGGGAGCTGTTTTTT.